The rows below give T cell receptor beta chains drawn from one sample of a study of memory CD4+ T cells and cytomegalovirus serostatus. Sequenced by immunoSEQ multiplex PCR; TCRdb stores in-frame clones only, minus some. The sample shows tens of thousands of clones, around four fifths of them seen only once. What was sequenced was memory CD4+ T cells from blood. The receptors here all came from an adult in good health and CMV-seropositive. The CDR3 runs from the conserved cysteine through the conserved F or W. The D gene is left open where the match is weak. Expanded clones are given a class, and other clones once, few, many or no size at all.

J gene | clone size | V gene | D gene | CDR3 DNA | CDR3 protein
TRBJ2-7 | - | TRBV6-6 | TRBD1 | TGTGCCAGCAGCCCACAGGGGGGAAGCTACGAGCAGTACTTC | CASSPQGGSYEQYF
TRBJ1-1 | - | TRBV23-1 | - | TGCGCCAGCAGTCCCCAGGGAACTGAAGCTTTCTTT | CASSPQGTEAFF
TRBJ1-1 | - | TRBV19 | - | TGTGCCAGTAGCGCCCAATTAGGGGGGACTGAAGCTTTCTTT | CASSAQLGGTEAFF
TRBJ1-1 | - | TRBV28 | - | TGTGCCAGCAGCCGAATCATGAACACTGAAGCTTTCTTT | CASSRIMNTEAFF
TRBJ2-1 | - | TRBV4-1 | TRBD2 | TGCGCCAGCAGCCTTAGGGGACTAGCCCTCAATGAGCAGTTCTTC | CASSLRGLALNEQFF
TRBJ1-5 | few | TRBV9 | - | TGTGCCAGCAGCCTATCAGGGACGGGTCAGCCCCAGCATTTT | CASSLSGTGQPQHF
TRBJ1-2 | - | TRBV5-1 | TRBD1 | TGCGCCAGCAGCACAACGCCGGGACAGCCCAACTATGGCTACACCTTC | CASSTTPGQPNYGYTF
TRBJ2-3 | - | TRBV5-4 | TRBD2 | TGTGCCAGCAGCTTCAAGCGGGGGGGTAGCACAGATACGCAGTATTTT | CASSFKRGGSTDTQYF
TRBJ1-1 | once | TRBV29-1 | - | TGCAGCGTGGCTGACGGATTAGACACTGAAGCTTTCTTT | CSVADGLDTEAFF
TRBJ2-7 | - | TRBV4-1 | - | TGCGCCAGCAGCCCCTTAGGCCCCAACTACGAGCAGTACTTC | CASSPLGPNYEQYF
TRBJ2-2 | - | TRBV19 | TRBD1 | TGTGCCAGTATAAGGGGGCAGGGCGGGGAGCTGTTTTTT | CASIRGQGGELFF
TRBJ2-7 | - | TRBV2 | TRBD1 | TGTGCCTCCCGGGGACAGGAGATGTGGCAGTACTTC | CASRGQEMWQYF
TRBJ2-5 | - | TRBV10-2 | - | TGCGCCAGCAGACTAGAGGGGTCGGACCAAGAGACCCAGTACTTC | CASRLEGSDQETQYF
TRBJ2-7 | - | TRBV28 | - | TGTGCCAGCGCGGGACTGTTTTCCTACGAGCAGTACTTC | CASAGLFSYEQYF
TRBJ1-2 | medium-sized | TRBV5-6 | - | TGTGCCAGCAGCCCGGGCCTAGACTATGGCTACACCTTC | CASSPGLDYGYTF
TRBJ2-7 | - | TRBV11-2 | TRBD1 | TGTGCCAGCAGATCAACAGGGGCGTACGAGCAGTACTTC | CASRSTGAYEQYF
TRBJ1-2 | - | TRBV27 | - | TGTGCCAGCAAAATAGGTGGGGGGCGCGGCTATGGCTACACCTTC | CASKIGGGRGYGYTF
TRBJ1-1 | - | TRBV7-9 | - | TGTGCCAGCAGCTTAGTTAGGGGCACTGAAGCTTTCTTT | CASSLVRGTEAFF
TRBJ2-3 | - | TRBV5-8 | TRBD2 | TGTGCCAGCAGCCTGGGACTAGCGGTCACAGATACGCAGTATTTT | CASSLGLAVTDTQYF
TRBJ1-6 | - | TRBV6-6 | - | TGTGCCAGCAGCCGACGAGACACTTATCTCCACTTT | CASSRRDTYLHF
TRBJ1-4 | - | TRBV5-1 | - | TGCGCCAGCAGCTTGTCGGTAGTAGGGGGGTCAGACGAAAAACTGTTTTTT | CASSLSVVGGSDEKLFF
TRBJ2-2 | - | TRBV7-2 | - | TGTGCCAGCAGCCCTGGGGGGAACACCGGGGAGCTGTTTTTT | CASSPGGNTGELFF
TRBJ1-4 | - | TRBV4-2 | TRBD1 | TGTGCCAGCAGCCAGCAACAGGGGGGCGATGAAAAACTGTTTTTT | CASSQQQGGDEKLFF
TRBJ2-7 | - | TRBV5-6 | - | TGTGCCAGCAACCGGAGGGGGGAGGGGAGCTACGAGCAGTACTTC | CASNRRGEGSYEQYF
TRBJ1-5 | - | TRBV19 | - | TGTGCCAGTAGTATGGGCCGGAGTAGCAATCAGCCCCAGCATTTT | CASSMGRSSNQPQHF
TRBJ2-5 | - | TRBV27 | - | TGTGCCAGCAGTTTTTCCAGGGATTCGGAGACCCAGTACTTC | CASSFSRDSETQYF
TRBJ2-3 | - | TRBV7-2 | TRBD2 | TGTGCCAGCAGCTTATCAGCGGGGGGAACCTATCGGGGTACGCAGTATTTT | CASSLSAGGTYRGTQYF
TRBJ2-2 | - | TRBV7-2 | - | TGTGCCAGCAGCTTAGTGAGGGCCACCGGGGAGCTGTTTTTT | CASSLVRATGELFF
TRBJ2-2 | - | TRBV5-4 | - | TGTGCCAGCAGCACCCGGGACAAGGCTTCCGGGGAGCTGTTTTTT | CASSTRDKASGELFF
TRBJ2-7 | - | TRBV5-1 | - | TGCGCCAGCAGCTCGCAGGGCCGCTCTAGCTCCTACGAGCAGTACTTC | CASSSQGRSSSYEQYF